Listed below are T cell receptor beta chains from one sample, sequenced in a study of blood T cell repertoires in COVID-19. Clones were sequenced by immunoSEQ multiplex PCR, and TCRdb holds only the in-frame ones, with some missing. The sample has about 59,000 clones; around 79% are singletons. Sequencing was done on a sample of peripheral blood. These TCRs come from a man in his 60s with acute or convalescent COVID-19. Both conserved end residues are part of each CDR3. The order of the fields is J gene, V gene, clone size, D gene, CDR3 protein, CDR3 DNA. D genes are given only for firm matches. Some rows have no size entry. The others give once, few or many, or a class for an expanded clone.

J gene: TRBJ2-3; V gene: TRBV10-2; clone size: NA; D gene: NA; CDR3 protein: CASSGRSGTDTQYF; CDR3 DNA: TGCGCCAGCAGTGGAAGATCGGGGACAGATACGCAGTATTTT
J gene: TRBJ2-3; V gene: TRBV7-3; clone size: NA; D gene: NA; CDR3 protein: CASSPLAHTDTQYF; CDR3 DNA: TGTGCCAGCAGCCCTCTAGCGCACACAGATACGCAGTATTTT
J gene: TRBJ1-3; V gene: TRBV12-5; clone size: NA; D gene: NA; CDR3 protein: CASGSGQSSGNTIYF; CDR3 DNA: TGTGCTAGTGGTTCCGGACAGAGCTCTGGAAACACCATATATTTT
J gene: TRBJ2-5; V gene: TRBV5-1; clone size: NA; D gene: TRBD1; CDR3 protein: CASSRGGGETQYF; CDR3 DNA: TGCGCCAGCAGCCGAGGGGGCGGAGAGACCCAGTACTTC
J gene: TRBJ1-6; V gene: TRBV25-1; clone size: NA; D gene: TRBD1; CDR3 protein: CASSDPRTGEGSPLHF; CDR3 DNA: TGTGCCAGCAGTGACCCCCGGACAGGGGAAGGTTCACCCCTCCACTTT
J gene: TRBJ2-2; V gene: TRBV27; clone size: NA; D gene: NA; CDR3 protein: CASRTSSELFF; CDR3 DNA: TGTGCCAGTAGGACTTCCTCGGAGCTGTTTTTT
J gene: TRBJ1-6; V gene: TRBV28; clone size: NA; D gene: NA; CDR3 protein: CASSLASRGYNSPLHF; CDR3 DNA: TGTGCCAGCAGTTTAGCGTCAAGGGGTTATAATTCACCCCTCCACTTT
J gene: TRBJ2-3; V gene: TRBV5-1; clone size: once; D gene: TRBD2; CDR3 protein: CASSPGLAIDTQYF; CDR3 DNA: TGCGCCAGCAGCCCGGGACTAGCAATAGATACGCAGTATTTT
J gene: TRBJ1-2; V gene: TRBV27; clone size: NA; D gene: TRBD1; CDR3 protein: CASSWRAPGQGRFGYTF; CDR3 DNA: TGTGCCAGCAGTTGGAGGGCCCCCGGACAGGGGAGATTTGGCTACACCTTC
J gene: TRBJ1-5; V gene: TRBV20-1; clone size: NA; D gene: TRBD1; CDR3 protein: CSASLTTGELNQPQHF; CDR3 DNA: TGCAGTGCTAGTTTAACGACAGGGGAGCTCAATCAGCCCCAGCATTTT
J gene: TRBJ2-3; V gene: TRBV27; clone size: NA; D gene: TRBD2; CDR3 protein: CASSLSASGILRSTDTQYF; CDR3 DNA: TGTGCCAGCAGTTTGAGTGCTAGCGGGATTTTGAGGAGCACAGATACGCAGTATTTT
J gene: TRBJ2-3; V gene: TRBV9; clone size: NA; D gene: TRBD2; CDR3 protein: CASSVGTSGSNSDTQYF; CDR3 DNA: TGTGCCAGCAGCGTAGGGACTAGCGGGAGTAACTCAGATACGCAGTATTTT
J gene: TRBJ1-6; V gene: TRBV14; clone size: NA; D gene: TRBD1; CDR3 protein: CASSRTGRNSPLHF; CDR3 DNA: TGTGCCAGCAGCCGGACAGGGAGGAATTCACCCCTCCACTTT
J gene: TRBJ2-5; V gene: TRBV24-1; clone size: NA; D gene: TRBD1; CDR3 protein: CATSSGRTGGPETQYF; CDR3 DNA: TGTGCCACCAGTAGTGGGAGGACAGGGGGCCCAGAGACCCAGTACTTC
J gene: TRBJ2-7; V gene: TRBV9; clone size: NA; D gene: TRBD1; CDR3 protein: CASSLTGAEQYF; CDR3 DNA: TGTGCCAGCAGCCTGACAGGGGCCGAGCAGTACTTC
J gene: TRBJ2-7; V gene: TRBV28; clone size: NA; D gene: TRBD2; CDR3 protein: CASSQLAGAYEQYF; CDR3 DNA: TGTGCCAGCAGTCAACTAGCGGGGGCCTACGAGCAGTACTTC
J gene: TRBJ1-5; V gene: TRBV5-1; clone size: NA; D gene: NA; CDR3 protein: CASSLSGNQPQHF; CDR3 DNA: TGCGCCAGCAGCTTGTCCGGGAATCAGCCCCAGCATTTT
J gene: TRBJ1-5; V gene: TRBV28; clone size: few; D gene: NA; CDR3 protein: CASSPRQPNQPQHF; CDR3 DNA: TGTGCCAGCAGCCCACGACAGCCAAATCAGCCCCAGCATTTT
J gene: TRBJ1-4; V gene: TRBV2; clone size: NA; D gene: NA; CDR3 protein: CASSEGHTGREKLFF; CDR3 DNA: TGTGCCAGCAGTGAAGGCCACACAGGAAGGGAAAAACTGTTTTTT
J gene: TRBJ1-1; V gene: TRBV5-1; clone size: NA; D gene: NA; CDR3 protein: CASSETQGMNTEAFF; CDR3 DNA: TGCGCCAGCAGCGAGACTCAGGGAATGAACACTGAAGCTTTCTTT
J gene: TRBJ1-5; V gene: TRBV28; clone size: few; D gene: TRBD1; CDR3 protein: CASSSRQGLSPFDQPQHF; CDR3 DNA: TGTGCCAGCAGTTCAAGACAGGGCCTAAGTCCCTTTGATCAGCCCCAGCATTTT
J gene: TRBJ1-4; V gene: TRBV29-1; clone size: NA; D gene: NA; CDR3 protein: CSVAPGGGEKLFF; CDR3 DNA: TGCAGCGTTGCGCCGGGGGGAGGAGAAAAACTGTTTTTT
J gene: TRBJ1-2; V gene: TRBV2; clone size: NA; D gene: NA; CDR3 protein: CASNLLTKGYGYTF; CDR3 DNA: TGTGCCAGCAATCTACTTACTAAAGGCTATGGCTACACCTTC
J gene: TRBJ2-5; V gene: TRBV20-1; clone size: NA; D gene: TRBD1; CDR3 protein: CSATDTGTAQETQYF; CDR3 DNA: TGCAGTGCTACTGACACCGGGACAGCTCAAGAGACCCAGTACTTC
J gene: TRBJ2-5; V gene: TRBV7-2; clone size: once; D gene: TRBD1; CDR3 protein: CASSDRTGQETQYF; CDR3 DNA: TGTGCCAGCAGCGACCGGACAGGCCAAGAGACCCAGTACTTC
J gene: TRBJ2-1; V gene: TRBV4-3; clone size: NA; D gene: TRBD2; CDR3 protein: CASSQDTAGDRYEQFF; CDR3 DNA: TGCGCCAGCAGCCAAGATACGGCGGGAGATCGCTATGAGCAGTTCTTC
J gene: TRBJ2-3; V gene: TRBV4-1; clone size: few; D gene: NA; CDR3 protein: CASSQDPGGTDTQYF; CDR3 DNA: TGCGCCAGCAGCCAAGATCCGGGTGGCACAGATACGCAGTATTTT
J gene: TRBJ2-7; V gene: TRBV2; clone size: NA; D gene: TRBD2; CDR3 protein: CASGALAGAYEQYF; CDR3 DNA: TGTGCCAGCGGCGCTCTAGCGGGCGCCTACGAGCAGTACTTC